The present entry profiles one TCR beta chain with its context. Its antigen is unidentified. Other DNA sequences of this sample code for an identical CDR3. Every contributor of samples was a Caucasian grown-up residing in Nashville, Tennessee. This specimen comes from a study of shared clonotypes between healthy human individuals. On the study more broadly: Every donor yielded three CD4 naive, three CD4 memory, two CD8 naive and one CD8 memory plate. Findings and limits, study-wide: Larger estimated richness was generally recorded for naive subsets relative to memory subsets.

The table came from immunoSEQ multiplex PCR; TCRdb's copy has only in-frame clones and leaves some out. The table lists 2 million to 2.5 million clones, 90% to 96% of them singletons. The germline V gene has CDR1 SGHRS and CDR2 YFSETQ. The CDR3 sequence is 16 residues long. Trimming at V came to 2 bases and at J to 1 base, leaving 4 bases not matched to a gene. The V and J genes are TRBV5-1 and TRBJ2-5, with TRBD2 matching over 11 bases. The receptor's source is a young man in good health. The sequenced sample was naive CD4+ T cells sorted from blood. Subset specified: CD45RA+ positively selected. The CDR3 is CASSLGTSGLQETQYF. In nucleotides, the CDR3 is TGCGCCAGCAGCTTAGGGACTAGCGGTCTCCAAGAGACCCAGTACTTC.